This TCR beta chain was found in a study of T cells in Graves' hyperthyroidism and ophthalmopathy. General observations from the study: Ophthalmopathy was model-predicted a median roughly 6.5 months pre-onset.

In germline, CDR1 is LNHDA, CDR2 SQIVND (reference sequence). Unmatched junction bases numbered 9, after V lost 5 bases and J lost 1 base. The CDR3 runs 16 residues. Researchers took RNA transcripts and amplified the TCR beta CDR3 regions from them. Carried out on the TCR CDR3, a first-round RT-PCR used the HTBI primer set. From the multiplex PCR reads, TCRdb called clonotypes with MiXCR, one entry per CDR3 protein. This table has under 400,000 distinct CDR3 sequences, approximately 25% appearing once. This clonotype was detected a few times. Its antigen is undetermined. The TCR sequence derives from a man aged 45 to 65 with Graves' hyperthyroidism. The sample taken for sequencing was blood. V gene TRBV19 combines with J gene TRBJ1-1, with 8 bases identical to TRBD1. The CDR3 loop is CASSPGRGQGNTEAFF. CDR3 nucleotide sequence: TGTGCCAGTAGTCCGGGCAGGGGGCAAGGGAACACTGAAGCTTTCTTT.